One sample yielded the 4 T cell receptor beta chains listed below, sequenced in a study of blood T cells in healthy people across ages. Then a second PCR, running roughly 6 to 12 cycles, was carried out with a sample-barcoded 5' primer and a J-beta primer mix. One entry per CDR3 protein results from TCRdb running MiXCR on the 5' RACE reads. The repertoire holds a few hundred thousand distinct CDR3 sequences, with 25% to 30% as singletons. Material for sequencing was blood. The receptors were gathered from a woman in her 70s in good health.

This clonotype has more than one count but fewer than ten. This chain links TRBV10-3 with TRBJ2-3; the D is unclear. CDR3 length: 12 residues. Germline V gene data show CDR1 as ENHRY and CDR2 as SYGVKD. Deletions cut 4 bases from V and 8 bases from J, with 10 bases between. This chain's CDR3 is CAISVNETTQYF. The CDR3 DNA reads as TGTGCCATCAGTGTTAACGAGACTACGCAGTATTTT.

This clonotype was recorded many times. The chain links TRBV3-1 to TRBJ2-3, with D perhaps TRBD2 (5 bases). V was shortened by 2 bases and J by 9 bases, with 9 bases between the two germline ends. CDR1 is LGHDT and CDR2 is YNNKEL in the germline V gene (reference sequence). The CDR3 covers 12 residues. The DNA for the CDR3 is TGTGCCAGCAGCCAAAAGGGAGACACGCAGTATTTT. Translating it yields CASSQKGDTQYF.

This clonotype occurred a few times. The gene calls are TRBV6-1 and TRBJ2-5; 11 bases map to TRBD2. This CDR3 is built from 16 residues. Germline-derived CDR1 and CDR2 are MNHNS and SASEGT. With V trimmed by 8 bases and J by 6 bases, 14 bases remained unmatched. CDR3 protein: CASRPQLAGEVKTQYF. The DNA of the CDR3 is TGTGCCAGCCGGCCTCAACTAGCGGGAGAGGTGAAGACCCAGTACTTC.

This clonotype has at least ten counts. This chain links TRBV12-3 or TRBV12-4 with TRBJ1-5; 7 bases line up with TRBD1. The CDR3 spans 16 residues. Germline trimming cut 7 bases from V and 7 bases from J; bases unmatched to any gene: 16. In nucleotides, the CDR3 is TGTGCCAGCAACAACCTAGGGACAGTTCAAGGACAGCCCCAGCATTTT. It is translated as CASNNLGTVQGQPQHF.